The 6 T cell receptor beta chains below all came from one sample that was sequenced in a study of response to subunit inactivated influenza vaccine. From the RT-PCR reads, TCRdb called clonotypes with MiXCR, one entry per CDR3 protein. The table has about 240,000 distinct CDR3 sequences, more than 9% seen once; the top ten hold about 7.8%. The material was non-naive T cells sorted from PBMCs, obtained less than 15 days before vaccination. Source of these receptors: a man aged 45-65 years who received an inactivated influenza vaccine.

The gene calls are TRBV7-9 and TRBJ2-4; TRBD1 is a possible D gene (5 bases). This CDR3 region has 15 residues. Germline V lookup: CDR1 SEHNR, CDR2 FQNEAQ (reference sequence). V lost 3 bases to trimming and J lost 0 bases, with 9 bases between them. CDR3 protein: CASSLQTEAKNIQYF. CDR3 nucleotide sequence: TGTGCCAGCAGCTTGCAGACAGAAGCCAAAAACATTCAGTACTTC.

This clonotype occurred many times. The V and J genes are TRBV12-3 or TRBV12-4 and TRBJ1-4; perhaps TRBD1 as D (5 bases). The ends were cut back, 7 bases at V and 8 bases at J, with 17 bases in the middle. CDR3 size: 14 residues. The CDR3 loop reads CASKEAGPREKLFF. The CDR3, as DNA: TGTGCCAGCAAGGAGGCAGGGCCGAGAGAAAAACTGTTTTTT.

The sample holds many counts of this clonotype. The chain has TRBV7-8 and TRBJ2-2; the D gene is possibly TRBD1 (5 bases). Germline V gene data show CDR1 as SGHVS and CDR2 as FQNEAQ. Trimming shortened V by 5 bases and J by 0 bases, and 19 bases separated the two germline ends. The CDR3 totals 18 residues. Here the CDR3 DNA reads TGTGCCAGCAGCCCAAAAAGGGGAACCCCTACGAACACCGGGGAGCTGTTTTTT. Residues: CASSPKRGTPTNTGELFF. The full variable domain, in which reference TRBV7-8 and TRBJ2-2 provide the parts outside the CDR3, is GAGVSQSPRYKVAKRGQDVALRCDPISGHVSLFWYQQALGQGPEFLTYFQNEAQLDKSGLPSDRFFAERPEGSVSTLKIQRTQQEDSAVYLCASSPKRGTPTNTGELFFGEGSRLTVL.

The chain has TRBV6-1 and TRBJ2-1; 14 bases are shared with TRBD2. The germline CDR1 and CDR2 sequences are MNHNS and SASEGT. V lost 6 bases to trimming and J lost 7 bases; unmatched junction nucleotides: 5. The CDR3 has 15 amino acids. CDR3 coding DNA: TGTGCCAGCAGGGGGACTAGCGGGAGAGTGAATGAGCAGTTCTTC. It is translated as CASRGTSGRVNEQFF.

This clonotype was picked up a small number of times. The J gene is TRBJ2-7, the V gene TRBV25-1; D possibly corresponds to TRBD2 (5 bases). V was pared by 4 bases and J by 4 bases, with 5 bases between. This CDR3 contains 11 residues. The V gene's germline CDR1 is MGHDK and CDR2 SYGVNS. CDR3: CASSVAYEQYF. DNA of the CDR3: TGTGCCAGCAGTGTAGCGTACGAGCAGTACTTC.

The chain has TRBV14 and TRBJ2-1; weak D call: TRBD2 (6 bases). This CDR3 spans 12 amino acids. Trimming cost V 3 bases and J 13 bases, with 13 bases left between them. Germline-derived CDR1 and CDR2 are SGHDN and FVKESK. The DNA of the CDR3 is TGTGCCAGCAGCCAGACCGGGACTCGTCAGTTCTTC. Its protein is CASSQTGTRQFF.